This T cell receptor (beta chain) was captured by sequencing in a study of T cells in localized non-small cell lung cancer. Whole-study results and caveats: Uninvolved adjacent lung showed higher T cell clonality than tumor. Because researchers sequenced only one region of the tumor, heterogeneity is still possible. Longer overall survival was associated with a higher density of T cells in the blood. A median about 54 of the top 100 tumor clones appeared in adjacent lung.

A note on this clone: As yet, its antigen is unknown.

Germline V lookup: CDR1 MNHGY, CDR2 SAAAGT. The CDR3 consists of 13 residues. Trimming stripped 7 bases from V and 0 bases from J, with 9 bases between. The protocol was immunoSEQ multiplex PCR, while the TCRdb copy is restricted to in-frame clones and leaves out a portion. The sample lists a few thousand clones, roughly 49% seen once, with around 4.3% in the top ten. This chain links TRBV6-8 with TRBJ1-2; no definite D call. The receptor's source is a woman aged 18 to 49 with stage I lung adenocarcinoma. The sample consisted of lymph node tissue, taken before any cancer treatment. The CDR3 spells CASIPAANYGYTF. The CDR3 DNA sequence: TGTGCCAGCATCCCAGCTGCTAACTATGGCTACACCTTC.